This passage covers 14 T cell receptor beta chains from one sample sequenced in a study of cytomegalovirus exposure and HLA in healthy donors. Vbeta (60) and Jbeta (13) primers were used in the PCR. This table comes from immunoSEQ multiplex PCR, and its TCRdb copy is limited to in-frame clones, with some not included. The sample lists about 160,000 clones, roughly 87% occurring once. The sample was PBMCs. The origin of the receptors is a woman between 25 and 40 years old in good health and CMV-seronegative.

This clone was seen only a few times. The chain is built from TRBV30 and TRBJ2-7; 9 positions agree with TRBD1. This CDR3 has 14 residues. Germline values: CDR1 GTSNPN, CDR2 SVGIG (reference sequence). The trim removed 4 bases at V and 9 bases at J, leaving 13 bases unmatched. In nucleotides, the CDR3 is TGTGCCTGGACCACCGGGACAGGGAGGTTTCGGCAGTACTTC. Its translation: CAWTTGTGRFRQYF.

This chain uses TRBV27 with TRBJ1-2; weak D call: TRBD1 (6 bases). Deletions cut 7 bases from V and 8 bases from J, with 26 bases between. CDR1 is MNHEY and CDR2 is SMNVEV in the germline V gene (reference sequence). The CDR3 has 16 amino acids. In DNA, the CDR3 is TGTGCCAGCACCACCTGGGGGAACAACAGGGCCGGCGGCTACACCTTC. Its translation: CASTTWGNNRAGGYTF.

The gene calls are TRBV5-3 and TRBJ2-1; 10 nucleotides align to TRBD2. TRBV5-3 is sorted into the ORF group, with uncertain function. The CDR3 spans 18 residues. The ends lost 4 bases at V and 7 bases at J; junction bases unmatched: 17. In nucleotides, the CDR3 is TGTGCCAGAAGCGAGGAGCTAGCGGGAGTTAAAGAAAGGAATGAGCAGTTCTTC. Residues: CARSEELAGVKERNEQFF.

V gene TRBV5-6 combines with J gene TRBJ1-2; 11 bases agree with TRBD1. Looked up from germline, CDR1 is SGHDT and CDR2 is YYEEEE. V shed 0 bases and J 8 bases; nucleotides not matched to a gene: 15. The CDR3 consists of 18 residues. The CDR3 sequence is CASSLGGQGAWTLAGYTF. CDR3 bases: TGTGCCAGCAGCTTGGGAGGACAGGGGGCGTGGACCCTTGCGGGCTACACCTTC.

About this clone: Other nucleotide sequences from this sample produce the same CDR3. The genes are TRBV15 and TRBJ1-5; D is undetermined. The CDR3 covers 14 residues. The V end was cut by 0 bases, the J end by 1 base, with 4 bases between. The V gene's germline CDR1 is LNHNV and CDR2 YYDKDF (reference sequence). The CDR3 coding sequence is TGTGCCACCAGCAGAGATTTAAGCAATCAGCCCCAGCATTTT. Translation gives CATSRDLSNQPQHF. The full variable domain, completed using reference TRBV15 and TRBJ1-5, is DAMVIQNPRYQVTQFGKPVTLSCSQTLNHNVMYWYQQKSSQAPKLLFHYYDKDFNNEADTPDNFQSRRPNTSFCFLDIRSPGLGDTAMYLCATSRDLSNQPQHFGDGTRLSIL.

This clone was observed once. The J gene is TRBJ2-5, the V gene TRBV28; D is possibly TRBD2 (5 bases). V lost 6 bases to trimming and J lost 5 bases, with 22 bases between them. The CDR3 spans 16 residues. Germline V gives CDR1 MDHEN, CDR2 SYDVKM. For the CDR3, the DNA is TGTGCCAGCAGCCGATTTAGCGAGACCCCCCTGGAGACCCAGTACTTC. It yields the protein CASSRFSETPLETQYF. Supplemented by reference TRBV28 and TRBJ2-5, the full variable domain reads DVKVTQSSRYLVKRTGEKVFLECVQDMDHENMFWYRQDPGLGLRLIYFSYDVKMKEKGDIPEGYSVSREKKERFSLILESASTNQTSMYLCASSRFSETPLETQYFGPGTRLLVL.

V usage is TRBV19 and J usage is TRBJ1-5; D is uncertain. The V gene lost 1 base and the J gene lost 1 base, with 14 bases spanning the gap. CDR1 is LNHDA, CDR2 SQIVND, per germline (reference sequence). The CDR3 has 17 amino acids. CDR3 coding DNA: TGTGCCAGTAGTATAGTAAGAGGGTTGGGGAGCAATCAGCCCCAGCATTTT. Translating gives CASSIVRGLGSNQPQHF.

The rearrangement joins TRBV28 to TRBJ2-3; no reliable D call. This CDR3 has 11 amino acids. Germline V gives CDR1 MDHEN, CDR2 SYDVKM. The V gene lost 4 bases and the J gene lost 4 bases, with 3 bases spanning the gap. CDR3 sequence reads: CASSSSDTQYF. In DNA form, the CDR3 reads TGTGCCAGCAGTTCGTCAGATACGCAGTATTTT.

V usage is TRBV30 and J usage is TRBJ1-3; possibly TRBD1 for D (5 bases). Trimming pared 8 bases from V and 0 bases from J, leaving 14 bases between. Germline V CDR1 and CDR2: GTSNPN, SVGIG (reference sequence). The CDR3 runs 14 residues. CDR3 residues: CAGGTPGSGNTIYF. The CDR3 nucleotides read TGTGCCGGCGGGACGCCCGGCTCTGGAAACACCATATATTTT.

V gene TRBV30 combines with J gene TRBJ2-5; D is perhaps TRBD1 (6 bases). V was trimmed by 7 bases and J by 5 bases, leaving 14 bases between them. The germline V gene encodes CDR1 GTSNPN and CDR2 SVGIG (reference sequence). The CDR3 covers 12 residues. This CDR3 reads CASTTGLETQYF. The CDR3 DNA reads TGTGCCTCAACGACAGGCTTGGAGACCCAGTACTTC.

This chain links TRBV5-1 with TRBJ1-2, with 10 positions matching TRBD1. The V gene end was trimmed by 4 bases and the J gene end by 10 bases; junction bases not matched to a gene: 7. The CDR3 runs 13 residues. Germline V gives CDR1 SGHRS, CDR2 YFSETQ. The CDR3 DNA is TGCGCCAGCAGCCCCACCGGGACAGGGGACTACACCTTC. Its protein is CASSPTGTGDYTF.

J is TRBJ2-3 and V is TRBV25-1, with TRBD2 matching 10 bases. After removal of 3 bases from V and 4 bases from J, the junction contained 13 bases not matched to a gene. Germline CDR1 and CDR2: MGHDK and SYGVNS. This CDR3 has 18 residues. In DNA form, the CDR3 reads TGTGCCAGCAGTGAGAACGGCCCCCTAGCGGGAGTGGCAGATACGCAGTATTTT. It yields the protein CASSENGPLAGVADTQYF.

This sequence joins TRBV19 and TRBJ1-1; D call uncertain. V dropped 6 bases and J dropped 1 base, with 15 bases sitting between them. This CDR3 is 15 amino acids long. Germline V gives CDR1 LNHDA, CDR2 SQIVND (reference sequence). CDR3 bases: TGTGCCAGTAGACCCCTAGTGACCAGGAACACTGAAGCTTTCTTT. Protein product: CASRPLVTRNTEAFF.

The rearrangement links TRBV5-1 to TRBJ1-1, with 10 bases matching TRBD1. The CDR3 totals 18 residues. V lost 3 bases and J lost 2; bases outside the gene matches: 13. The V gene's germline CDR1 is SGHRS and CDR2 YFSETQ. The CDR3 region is CASSSRRGTGARNTEAFF. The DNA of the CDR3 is TGCGCCAGCAGCTCAAGGCGGGGGACAGGGGCACGTAACACTGAAGCTTTCTTT.